This T cell receptor (beta chain) was sequenced for a study of blood T cells in healthy people across ages. The wider study: With template switching, about one barcoded beta molecule was captured per two T cells.

Germline lookup yields CDR1 SGHRS and CDR2 YFSETQ. This CDR3 has 13 amino acids. Using a J-beta primer mix together with a sample-barcoded 5' primer, a second PCR was run for roughly 7 to 12 cycles. One entry per CDR3 protein, called by TCRdb with MiXCR from the 5' RACE reads. The sample has 980,000 or so distinct CDR3 sequences; around 48% are singletons. With respect to this clonotype: It may be a read error: a sequence one base away is much more abundant.

This receptor was identified in a man aged 25-45 years in good health. The specimen sequenced was blood. The rearrangement joins TRBV5-1 to TRBJ2-5; perhaps TRBD2 as D (5 bases). Matching the DNA end better, TRBJ2-7 makes the J call doubtful. CDR3 amino acids: CANSLDRGPEQYF. DNA of the CDR3: TGCGCCAACAGCTTGGATCGGGGTCCCGAGCAGTACTTC.